This paragraph reports one T cell receptor beta chain. The antigen is undetermined. The V end was cut by 2 bases, the J end by 0 bases, with 11 bases between. This CDR3 is 16 amino acids long. Germline values: CDR1 SGHRS, CDR2 YFSETQ. Described time point: pre-sensitization, week 0. Described treatment: therapeutic diphenylcyclopropenone sensitization with weekly scalp DPC. Suited to DPC and affected by alopecia, the donors ranged from 18 to 70 years old. This entry comes from a study of human T cells and chemical hapten exposure. Findings of the study overall: It was expanded TCRs that formed significantly more large CDR3 similarity clusters than controls did. A positive correlation with patch test score was found for PT1 expanded TCR counts.

Individual cDNA molecules received unique molecular identifiers in the library. Using its own MiXCR run on the RACE reads, TCRdb lists one record per CDR3 protein. The data show around 300,000 distinct CDR3 sequences, roughly 7.7% seen once. The receptor was isolated from a young man with alopecia areata. Some clones in this sample may be carry-over from other donors' samples. This sample comprised whole blood, obtained in connection with sensitization to the hapten diphenylcyclopropenone (DPC). The chain employs TRBV5-1 and TRBJ2-2; a possible D gene is TRBD1 (6 bases). The CDR3 loop is CASSLQGPTNTGELFF. CDR3 DNA sequence: TGCGCCAGCAGCTTACAGGGCCCCACGAACACCGGGGAGCTGTTTTTT.